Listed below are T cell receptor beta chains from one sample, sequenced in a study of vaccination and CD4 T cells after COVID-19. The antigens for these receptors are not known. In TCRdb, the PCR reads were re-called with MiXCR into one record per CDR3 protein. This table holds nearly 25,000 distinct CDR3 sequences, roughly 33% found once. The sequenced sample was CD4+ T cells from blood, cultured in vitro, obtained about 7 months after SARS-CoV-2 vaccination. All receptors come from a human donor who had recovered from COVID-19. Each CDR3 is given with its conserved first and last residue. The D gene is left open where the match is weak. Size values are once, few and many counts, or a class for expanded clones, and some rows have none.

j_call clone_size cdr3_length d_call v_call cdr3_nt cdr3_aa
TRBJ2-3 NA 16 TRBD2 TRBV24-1 TGTGCCACCAGTGAGGTTAGCGGGAGGGCCGTGGATACGCAGTATTTT CATSEVSGRAVDTQYF
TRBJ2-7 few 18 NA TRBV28 TGTGCCAGCAGTTTGGGTTGGGGGGCAAAACAGGGCTTGGGCGAGCAGTACTTC CASSLGWGAKQGLGEQYF
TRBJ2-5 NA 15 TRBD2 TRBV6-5 TGTGCCAGCAGTTGGAGACTAGCGGGACAAGAGACCCAGTACTTC CASSWRLAGQETQYF
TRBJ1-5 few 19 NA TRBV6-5 TGTGCCAGCAGTTACAGGGACCAGATTTCCATACATAGCAATCAGCCCCAGCATTTT CASSYRDQISIHSNQPQHF
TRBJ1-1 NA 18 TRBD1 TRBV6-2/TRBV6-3 TGTGCCAGCAGGGACAGACAGGGGGCAGGATCCACGAACACTGAAGCTTTCTTT CASRDRQGAGSTNTEAFF
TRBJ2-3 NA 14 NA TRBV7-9 TGTGCCAGCACCGGGACGGTGGGGACAGATACGCAGTATTTT CASTGTVGTDTQYF
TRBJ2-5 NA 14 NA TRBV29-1 TGCAGCGTTGACTTCGCGGGATTCTATCAGACCCAGTACTTC CSVDFAGFYQTQYF
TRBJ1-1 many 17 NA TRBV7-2 TGTGCCAGCAGCCGACACCGGGTAGGCTCAGGGATGGATGAAGCTTTCTTT CASSRHRVGSGMDEAFF
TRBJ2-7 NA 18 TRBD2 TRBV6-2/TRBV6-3 TGTGCCAGCAGTTACCAAGCGGGAGGGCCGTTAAAAGCTCAGGAGCAGTACTTC CASSYQAGGPLKAQEQYF
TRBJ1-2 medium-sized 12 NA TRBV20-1 TGCAGTGCTACTCGAGGGAACTATGGCTACACCTTC CSATRGNYGYTF
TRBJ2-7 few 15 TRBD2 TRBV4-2 TGTGCCAGCAGCCAAGTCACTAGCGGGGTACACGAGCAGTACTTC CASSQVTSGVHEQYF
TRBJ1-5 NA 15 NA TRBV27 TGTGCCAGCAGCTCTAGGAGTTGGGCCCATCAGCCCCAGCATTTT CASSSRSWAHQPQHF
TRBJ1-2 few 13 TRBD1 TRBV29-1 TGCAGCTTCAAAAGGGACAGCGTCTATGGCTACACCTTC CSFKRDSVYGYTF
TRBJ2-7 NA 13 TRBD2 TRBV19 TGTGCCAGTAGTCCGGGACTAGTCGACGAGCAGTACTTC CASSPGLVDEQYF
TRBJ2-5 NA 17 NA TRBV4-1 TGCGCCAGCAGCCGGCCCTATCGGGGTGGTGAAGGAGAGACCCAGTACTTC CASSRPYRGGEGETQYF
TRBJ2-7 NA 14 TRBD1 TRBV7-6 TGTGCCAGCAGCCCCCGGGACAGAGCCTACGAGCAGTACTTC CASSPRDRAYEQYF
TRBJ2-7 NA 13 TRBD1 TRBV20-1 TGCAGTGCCCCCGGGACAGGGGGGTTGGAGCAGTACTTC CSAPGTGGLEQYF
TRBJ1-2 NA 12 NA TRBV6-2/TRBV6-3 TGTGCCAGCAGCCGGGACGGAGATGGCTACACCTTC CASSRDGDGYTF
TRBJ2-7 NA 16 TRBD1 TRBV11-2 TGTGCCAGCAGCTTAGATCTTATTGGACAGGGGTACGAGCAGTACTTC CASSLDLIGQGYEQYF
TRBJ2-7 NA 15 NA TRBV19 TGTGCCAGTAGTATAAGGGCGGTTAGCGACTACGAGCAGTACTTC CASSIRAVSDYEQYF
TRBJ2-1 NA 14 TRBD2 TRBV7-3 TGTGCCAGCAGCTTAATAGGACTAGCGGGGGAGCAGTTCTTC CASSLIGLAGEQFF
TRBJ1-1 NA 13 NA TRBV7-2 TGTGCCAGCAGCTCGGTCAGGGCCACTGAAGCTTTCTTT CASSSVRATEAFF
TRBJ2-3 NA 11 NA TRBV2 TGTGCCAGCAGGGGCCTAGATACGCAGTATTTT CASRGLDTQYF
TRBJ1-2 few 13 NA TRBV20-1 TGCAGTGCCACGAGGGTGGGGGACTATGGCTACACCTTC CSATRVGDYGYTF
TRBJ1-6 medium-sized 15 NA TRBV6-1 TGTGCCAGCAGAGAAGGGAGGGGGGATAATTCACCCCTCCACTTT CASREGRGDNSPLHF
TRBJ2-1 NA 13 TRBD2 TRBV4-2 TGTGCCAGCAGCCCCCCGACTAGCGGGAGAAAGTTCTTC CASSPPTSGRKFF